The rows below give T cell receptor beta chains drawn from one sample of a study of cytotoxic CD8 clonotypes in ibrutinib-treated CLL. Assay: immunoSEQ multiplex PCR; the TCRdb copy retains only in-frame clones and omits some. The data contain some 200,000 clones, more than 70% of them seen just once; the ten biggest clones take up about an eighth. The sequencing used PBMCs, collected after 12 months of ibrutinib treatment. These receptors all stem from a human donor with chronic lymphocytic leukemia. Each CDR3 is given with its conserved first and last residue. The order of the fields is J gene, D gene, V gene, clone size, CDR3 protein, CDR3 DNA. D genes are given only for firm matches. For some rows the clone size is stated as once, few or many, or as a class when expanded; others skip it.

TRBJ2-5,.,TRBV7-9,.,CASSVQTDSERTQYF,TGTGCCAGCAGCGTCCAGACTGATAGCGAGCGGACCCAGTACTTC
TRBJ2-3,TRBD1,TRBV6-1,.,CASSIQGKATDTQYF,TGTGCCAGCAGTATACAGGGGAAGGCGACAGATACGCAGTATTTT
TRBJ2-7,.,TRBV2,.,CASSTQGPYEQYF,TGTGCCAGCAGTACACAGGGACCCTACGAGCAGTACTTC
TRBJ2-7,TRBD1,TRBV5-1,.,CASREHTGTGTYEQYF,TGCGCCAGCAGGGAACATACCGGGACAGGGACATACGAGCAGTACTTC
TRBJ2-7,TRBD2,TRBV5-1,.,CASSPRASGGYEQYF,TGCGCCAGCAGCCCAAGGGCTAGCGGGGGCTACGAGCAGTACTTC
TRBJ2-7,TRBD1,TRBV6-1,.,CASSHRDRGSYEQYF,TGTGCCAGCAGCCACCGGGACAGGGGGTCCTACGAGCAGTACTTC
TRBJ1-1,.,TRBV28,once,CASSLWTRDMNTEAFF,TGTGCCAGCAGTTTATGGACCCGGGACATGAACACTGAAGCTTTCTTT
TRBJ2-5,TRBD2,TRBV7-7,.,CASSSGLAGPETQYF,TGTGCTAGCAGCTCGGGACTAGCGGGACCTGAGACCCAGTACTTC
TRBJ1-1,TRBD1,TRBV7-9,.,CASSLDRGRSVNTEAFF,TGTGCCAGCAGCTTAGACAGGGGGCGAAGTGTGAACACTGAAGCTTTCTTT
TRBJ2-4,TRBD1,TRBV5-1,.,CASSTGTGAENIQYF,TGCGCCAGCAGCACCGGAACAGGGGCCGAAAACATTCAGTACTTC
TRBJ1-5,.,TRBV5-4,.,CASSFGGSNQPQHF,TGTGCCAGCAGCTTTGGGGGTAGCAATCAGCCCCAGCATTTT
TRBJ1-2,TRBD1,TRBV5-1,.,CASSFGDSSDTYTF,TGCGCCAGCAGCTTCGGGGACAGCTCGGATACCTACACCTTC
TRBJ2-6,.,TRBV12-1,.,CASSPLTSSGANVLTF,TGTGCCAGCAGCCCTCTGACCTCCTCTGGGGCCAACGTCCTGACTTTC
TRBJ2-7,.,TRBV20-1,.,CSAIVTYEQYF,TGCAGTGCTATCGTTACCTACGAGCAGTACTTC
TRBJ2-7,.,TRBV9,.,CASSVGVAYEQYF,TGTGCCAGCAGCGTAGGGGTCGCCTACGAGCAGTACTTC
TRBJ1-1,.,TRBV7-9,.,CASSLARSTRDTEAFF,TGTGCCAGCAGCTTAGCTCGGAGCACAAGAGACACTGAAGCTTTCTTT
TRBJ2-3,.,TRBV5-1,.,CASSFGDPITDTQYF,TGCGCCAGCAGCTTTGGGGACCCAATCACAGATACGCAGTATTTT
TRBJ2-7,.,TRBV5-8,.,CASSLAGLGEQYF,TGTGCCAGCAGCTTGGCAGGACTCGGCGAGCAGTACTTC
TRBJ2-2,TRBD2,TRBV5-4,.,CASSFGGGINTGELFF,TGTGCCAGCAGCTTTGGCGGGGGGATTAACACCGGGGAGCTGTTTTTT
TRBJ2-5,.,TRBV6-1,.,CASSVHRQETQYF,TGTGCCAGCAGTGTGCACAGACAAGAGACCCAGTACTTC
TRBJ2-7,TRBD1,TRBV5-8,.,CASSLQGQADEQYF,TGTGCCAGCAGCTTGCAAGGACAGGCTGACGAGCAGTACTTC
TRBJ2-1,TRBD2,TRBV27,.,CASRFTRGGLDNEQFF,TGTGCCAGCAGATTCACGCGGGGGGGCCTGGACAATGAGCAGTTCTTC